Listed here are 24 T cell receptor beta chains from one sample, sequenced in a study of post-analysis software for immune sequencing data. cDNA libraries of TCR beta carried unique molecular identifiers. TCRdb used MiXCR to reprocess the PCR reads, holding one entry per CDR3 protein. Of about 460,000 distinct CDR3 sequences listed, under 55% are singletons. Whole-study findings and limits: Five or six TRBV segments, TRBV5-6, TRBV5-1 and TRBV20-1 among them, were found more frequent in patients than controls.

For these TCRs, the target antigens are not known. The source material was blood. The receptors shown here come from a girl aged 5-17 years with multiple sclerosis.

This chain uses TRBV24-1 with TRBJ2-3; 13 nucleotides align to TRBD2. This CDR3 is built from 17 residues. V was pared by 3 bases and J by 2 bases, with 4 bases of the junction left unmatched. The germline V gene has CDR1 KGHDR and CDR2 SFDVKD. DNA for the CDR3: TGTGCCACCAGTGATGGGACTAGCGGGACGAACACAGATACGCAGTATTTT. Translated: CATSDGTSGTNTDTQYF.

This chain uses TRBV27 with TRBJ2-7, with D unresolved. CDR1 and CDR2 (germline): MNHEY, SMNVEV (reference sequence). The V gene lost 4 bases and the J gene lost 2 bases, with 15 bases spanning the gap. CDR3 size: 15 residues. The CDR3 DNA reads as TGTGCCAGCAGTTCCCTGTTCCGTCCTCCCTACGAGCAGTACTTC. It encodes CASSSLFRPPYEQYF.

The V and J genes are TRBV5-1 and TRBJ2-7, with D hard to call. Trimming took 4 bases from V and 2 from J, leaving 10 bases between them. Germline values: CDR1 SGHRS, CDR2 YFSETQ. This CDR3 contains 13 residues. The CDR3 DNA reads as TGCGCCAGCAGCACTGTAACTGCCTACGAGCAGTACTTC. Protein product: CASSTVTAYEQYF. Full variable domain (missing parts from reference TRBV5-1 and TRBJ2-7): KAGVTQTPRYLIKTRGQQVTLSCSPISGHRSVSWYQQTPGQGLQFLFEYFSETQRNKGNFPGRFSGRQFSNSRSEMNVSTLELGDSALYLCASSTVTAYEQYFGPGTRLTVT.

This chain links TRBV7-9 with TRBJ2-1; TRBD2 matches at 11 bases. The CDR3 has 17 amino acids. The J segment lost 2 bases and the V segment lost 6 bases, leaving 9 bases of the junction unmatched. Germline CDR1 is SEHNR and CDR2 is FQNEAQ (reference sequence). CDR3 in amino acids: CASRPIAGGPTYNEQFF. The CDR3 DNA reads TGTGCCAGCAGACCGATAGCGGGAGGGCCGACCTACAATGAGCAGTTCTTC.

The chain carries TRBV28 and TRBJ2-3; TRBD2 matches at 9 bases. Per germline, CDR1 MDHEN and CDR2 SYDVKM. The CDR3 extends over 17 amino acids. After removal of 5 bases from V and 1 base from J, the junction contained 10 bases not matched to a gene. The CDR3, as DNA: TGTGCCAGCAGTACTAATAGCGGGAGTAGGGGCACAGATACGCAGTATTTT. The encoded protein is CASSTNSGSRGTDTQYF.

The chain links TRBV7-2 to TRBJ2-1, with 8 nucleotides matching TRBD1. Unmatched junction bases numbered 10, after V lost 4 bases and J lost 8 bases. This CDR3 has 15 amino acids. CDR1 is SGHTA, CDR2 FQGNSA, per germline. The CDR3 region is CASSWIQGARDEQFF. The CDR3 nucleotides are TGTGCCAGCAGCTGGATTCAGGGGGCGAGGGATGAGCAGTTCTTC.

This rearrangement joins TRBV9 to TRBJ1-2; 7 positions match TRBD1. V dropped 3 bases and J dropped 2; count of bases not matched to a gene: 7. CDR3 length equals 15 residues. Germline V gene lookup returns CDR1 SGDLS and CDR2 YYNGEE. CDR3 in amino acids: CASSANSQGNYGYTF. DNA of the CDR3: TGTGCCAGCAGCGCTAACTCACAGGGGAACTATGGCTACACCTTC. The complete variable domain, with remaining parts taken from reference TRBV9 and TRBJ1-2, reads DSGVTQTPKHLITATGQRVTLRCSPRSGDLSVYWYQQSLDQGLQFLIQYYNGEERAKGNILERFSAQQFPDLHSELNLSSLELGDSALYFCASSANSQGNYGYTFGSGTRLTVV.

This clonotype occurred a few times. The rearrangement uses TRBV6-5 and TRBJ1-5, with a tentative D call TRBD1 (6 bases). The CDR3 is 13 amino acids. V was cut by 6 bases and J by 7 bases, with 13 bases left in between. Germline CDR1 and CDR2: MNHEY and SVGAGI. The DNA of the CDR3 is TGTGCCAGCAGGTCCACAGGGTTCCAGCCCCAGCATTTT. This gives the protein CASRSTGFQPQHF.

The rearrangement uses TRBV4-1 and TRBJ2-3, with TRBD2 matching 10 bases. The CDR3 extends over 18 amino acids. V was clipped by 1 base and J by 6 bases; unmatched bases: 13. Germline V gives CDR1 MGHRA, CDR2 YSYEKL. The CDR3 sequence is CASSQGYASGSVADTQYF. The CDR3, as DNA: TGCGCCAGCAGCCAAGGATACGCTAGCGGGAGTGTGGCGGATACGCAGTATTTT.

This clonotype was recorded a few times. In DNA, the CDR3 is TGTGCCAGCAGTACGGGACCCTACGAGCAGTACTTC. This translates into CASSTGPYEQYF. J is TRBJ2-7 and V is TRBV12-3 or TRBV12-4; D may correspond to TRBD1 or TRBD2 (5 bases each). The CDR3 has 12 amino acids. Trimming removed 5 bases at V and 2 bases at J, with 7 bases between.

V and J are TRBV27 and TRBJ2-1; unclear D gene. Between the trimmed V and J ends, which lost 5 bases and 8 bases, there was a span of 13 bases. There are 13 residues in the CDR3. Germline CDR1 is MNHEY and CDR2 is SMNVEV (reference sequence). The CDR3 protein is CASSPPPGDEQFF. CDR3 coding DNA: TGTGCCAGCAGTCCACCCCCTGGGGATGAGCAGTTCTTC.

The J gene is TRBJ2-5, the V gene TRBV11-2, with D uncertain. Judging by the DNA end, TRBJ2-7 fits better; the J call may be wrong. Germline CDR1 reads SGHAT; CDR2 reads FQNNGV. This CDR3 has 14 residues. The chain's CDR3 is CASSLDRSSGEQYF. The CDR3 DNA reads as TGTGCCAGCAGCTTAGACAGGTCCAGTGGCGAGCAGTACTTC.

The V and J genes are TRBV28 and TRBJ2-1, with 8 bases identical to TRBD1. The germline gives CDR1 MDHEN, CDR2 SYDVKM. The V and J ends lost 2 bases and 8 bases, in that order; junction bases with no gene match: 14. The CDR3 is 17 residues long. CDR3 amino acids: CASSLAPDRAILDEQFF. CDR3 sequence (DNA): TGTGCCAGCAGTTTAGCGCCGGACAGGGCCATCCTCGATGAGCAGTTCTTC.

This sequence joins TRBV27 and TRBJ1-1, with unresolved D. The V gene lost 4 bases and the J gene lost 3 bases, with 9 bases spanning the gap. In germline, CDR1 is MNHEY, CDR2 SMNVEV (reference sequence). There are 13 residues in the CDR3. The CDR3 region is CASSYAGDTEAFF. The CDR3 DNA reads as TGTGCCAGCAGTTATGCTGGTGACACTGAAGCTTTCTTT.

This clonotype was counted between two and nine times. The chain recombines TRBV20-1 with TRBJ2-7; TRBD1 agrees at 8 bases. The germline gives CDR1 DFQATT, CDR2 SNEGSKA (reference sequence). The V segment lost 1 base and the J segment 3 bases; nucleotides outside the gene matches: 8. The CDR3 loop spans 15 amino acids. CDR3 nucleotide sequence: TGCAGTGCTAGAGGCCAGGGGGCTTTTATCTACGAGCAGTACTTC. Protein sequence: CSARGQGAFIYEQYF.

The genes are TRBV6-5 and TRBJ2-7; 8 bases fit TRBD1. Germline lookup yields CDR1 MNHEY and CDR2 SVGAGI. CDR3 length equals 15 residues. V trimming: 6 bases; J trimming: 0 bases; junction bases outside the gene matches: 7. The CDR3 region is CASSRRDRFSYEQYF. In DNA, the CDR3 is TGTGCCAGCAGCCGCCGGGACAGGTTCTCCTACGAGCAGTACTTC.

The V call is TRBV9, the J call TRBJ2-1; D is perhaps TRBD2 (7 bases). Trimming removed 4 bases from V and 5 bases from J, with 25 bases in between. CDR1 is SGDLS and CDR2 is YYNGEE in the germline V gene. There are 18 residues in the CDR3. The CDR3 spells CASSPLGASGRRNNEQFF. The DNA for the CDR3 is TGTGCCAGCAGCCCCCTGGGGGCTAGCGGTCGCCGGAACAATGAGCAGTTCTTC.

V and J are TRBV10-3 and TRBJ2-3; 14 nucleotides match TRBD2. This CDR3 contains 14 residues. CDR1 ENHRY and CDR2 SYGVKD come from the germline V gene. The V gene end was trimmed by 11 bases and the J gene end by 2 bases; junction bases not matched to a gene: 3. CDR3 coding DNA: TGTGCCGCGGGACTAGCGGGAGCCACAGATACGCAGTATTTT. Residues: CAAGLAGATDTQYF.

The chain recombines TRBV15 with TRBJ2-7; 8 nucleotides match TRBD1. J lost 6 bases, V lost 0 bases, and 4 bases had no gene match. The CDR3 runs 14 residues. Per germline, CDR1 LNHNV and CDR2 YYDKDF (reference sequence). DNA of the CDR3: TGTGCCACCAGCAGAGATAGGACAGGGACCGAGCAGTACTTC. This codes for CATSRDRTGTEQYF.

This rearrangement joins TRBV27 to TRBJ1-3; tentatively, D is TRBD1 (5 bases). V lost 9 bases to trimming and J lost 0 bases, with 15 bases between them. The V gene's germline CDR1 is MNHEY and CDR2 SMNVEV (reference sequence). The CDR3 covers 15 residues. The CDR3 bases are TGTGCCAGTCCAAGACAGAAGAGCTCTGGAAACACCATATATTTT. Amino acid sequence: CASPRQKSSGNTIYF.

V is TRBV20-1 and J is TRBJ2-3, with TRBD2 as a possible D gene (6 bases). This CDR3 region has 14 residues. CDR1 and CDR2 (germline): DFQATT, SNEGSKA (reference sequence). Trimming stripped 5 bases from V and 11 bases from J, with 23 bases between. CDR3 amino acids: CSALPGLRPGRQYF. CDR3 sequence (DNA): TGCAGTGCTCTACCGGGACTTAGACCTGGGAGGCAGTATTTT.

The chain employs TRBV29-1 and TRBJ2-1; 8 nucleotides agree with TRBD1. The CDR3 totals 15 residues. The junction had 8 bases not matched to a gene; V was cut back by 3 bases and J by 4 bases. Per germline, CDR1 SQVTM and CDR2 ANQGSEA. CDR3 DNA: TGCAGCGTTGATGGGACAGGCCCTAATTACAATGAGCAGTTCTTC. Its protein is CSVDGTGPNYNEQFF.

This chain links TRBV27 with TRBJ2-7, with 12 bases matching TRBD1. Germline lookup yields CDR1 MNHEY and CDR2 SMNVEV (reference sequence). The V gene end was trimmed by 5 bases and the J gene end by 6 bases; junction bases not matched to a gene: 14. This CDR3 comprises 17 residues. CDR3 sequence (DNA): TGTGCCAGCAGTGTTACAGCCGGGACAGGGGGCTTTAGCGAGCAGTACTTC. Its translation is CASSVTAGTGGFSEQYF.

The V and J genes are TRBV6-5 and TRBJ2-1; D is perhaps TRBD1 (5 bases). Germline V gene sequence: CDR1 MNHEY, CDR2 SVGAGI. The length of the CDR3 is 13 residues. Trimming cost V 6 bases and J 6 bases, with 12 bases left between them. The CDR3: CASSPRRGNEQFF. CDR3 coding DNA: TGTGCCAGCAGCCCAAGAAGGGGCAATGAGCAGTTCTTC.